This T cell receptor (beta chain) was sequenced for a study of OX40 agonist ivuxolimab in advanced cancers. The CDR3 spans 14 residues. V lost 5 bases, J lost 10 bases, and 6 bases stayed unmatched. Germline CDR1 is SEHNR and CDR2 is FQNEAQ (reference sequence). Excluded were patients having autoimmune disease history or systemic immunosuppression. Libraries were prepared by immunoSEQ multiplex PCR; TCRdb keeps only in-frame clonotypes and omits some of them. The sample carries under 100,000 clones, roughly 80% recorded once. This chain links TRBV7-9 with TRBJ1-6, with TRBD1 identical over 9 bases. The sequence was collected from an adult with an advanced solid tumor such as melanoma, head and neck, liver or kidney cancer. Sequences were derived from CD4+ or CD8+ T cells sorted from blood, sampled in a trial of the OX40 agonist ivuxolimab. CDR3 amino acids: CASSLRQGDSPLHF. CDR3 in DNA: TGTGCCAGCAGCCTGAGACAGGGGGACTCACCCCTCCACTTT.